This record covers a single T cell receptor beta chain. Its antigen is not known. Time point defined: blood from clinic visit 5 months post-surgery; TSC patient then seizure free. Only cases whose brain tissue showed the highest T cell transcript signatures were sequenced. At least one anti-epileptic drug was given before surgery. This entry belongs to a study of brain T cells in children with intractable seizures. The CDR3 loop spans 16 amino acids. Trimming stripped 4 bases from V and 2 bases from J, with 18 bases between. Germline V lookup: CDR1 SGDLS, CDR2 YYNGEE. This table comes from immunoSEQ multiplex PCR, and its TCRdb copy is limited to in-frame clones, with some not included. This sample yields 300,000 to 400,000 clones, of which about 93% are seen a single time; under 7% belongs to the top ten. Study-wide findings and caveats: Absence of clones before surgery may stem from lower sequencing depth. HCMV serostatus was not known, and viral specificity came from CDR3 similarity only.

The V and J genes are TRBV9 and TRBJ1-2, with D possibly TRBD1 on 6 matching bases. The sequenced sample was peripheral blood, obtained less than 6 months after surgery. This TCR was sampled from a boy younger than two with tuberous sclerosis and intractable seizures. CDR3 in DNA: TGTGCCAGCAGCCCCCACCAGGGCAGGGGAAACTATGGCTACACCTTC. As protein: CASSPHQGRGNYGYTF.